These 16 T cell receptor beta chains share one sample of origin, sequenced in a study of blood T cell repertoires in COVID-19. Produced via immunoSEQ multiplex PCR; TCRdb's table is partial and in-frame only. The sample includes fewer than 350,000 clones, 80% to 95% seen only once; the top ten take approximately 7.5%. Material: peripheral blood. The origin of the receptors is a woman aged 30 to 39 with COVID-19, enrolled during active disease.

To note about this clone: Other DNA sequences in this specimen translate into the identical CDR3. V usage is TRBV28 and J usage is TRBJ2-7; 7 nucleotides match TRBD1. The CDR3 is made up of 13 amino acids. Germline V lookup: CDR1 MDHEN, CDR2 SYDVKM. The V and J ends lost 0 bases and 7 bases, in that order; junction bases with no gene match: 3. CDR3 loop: CASSLWTGSEQYF. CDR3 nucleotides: TGTGCCAGCAGTTTATGGACAGGGTCTGAGCAGTACTTC.

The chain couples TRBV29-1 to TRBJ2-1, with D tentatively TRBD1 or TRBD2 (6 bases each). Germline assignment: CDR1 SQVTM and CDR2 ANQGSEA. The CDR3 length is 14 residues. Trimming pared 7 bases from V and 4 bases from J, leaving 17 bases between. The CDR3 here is CSGGRDQVYNEQFF. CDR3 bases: TGCAGCGGGGGGCGGGACCAGGTTTACAATGAGCAGTTCTTC.

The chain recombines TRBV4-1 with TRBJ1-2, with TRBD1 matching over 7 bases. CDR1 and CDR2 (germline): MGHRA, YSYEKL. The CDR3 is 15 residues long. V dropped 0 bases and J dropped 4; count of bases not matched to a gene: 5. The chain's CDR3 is CASSQDQDRVYGYTF. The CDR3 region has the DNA TGCGCCAGCAGCCAAGATCAAGACAGGGTCTATGGCTACACCTTC.

The CDR3 region is CASSFSGSLNNEQFF. DNA for the CDR3: TGTGCCAGCAGCTTTAGCGGGTCACTTAACAATGAGCAGTTCTTC. The chain combines TRBV11-3 with TRBJ2-1; 7 nucleotides match TRBD2. Germline values: CDR1 SGHNT, CDR2 YENEEA. The CDR3 contains 15 residues. V lost 3 bases to trimming and J lost 5 bases; unmatched junction nucleotides: 7.

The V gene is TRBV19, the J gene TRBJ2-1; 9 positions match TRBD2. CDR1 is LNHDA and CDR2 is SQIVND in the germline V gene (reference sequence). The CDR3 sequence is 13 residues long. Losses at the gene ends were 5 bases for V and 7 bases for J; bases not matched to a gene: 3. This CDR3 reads CASSSSGTNEQFF. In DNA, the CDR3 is TGTGCCAGTAGTTCTAGCGGGACGAATGAGCAGTTCTTC.

The CDR3 bases are TGTGCCTGGGAGGGGTGGGATGGTCAGCCCCAGCATTTT. Amino acid sequence: CAWEGWDGQPQHF. This rearrangement joins TRBV30 to TRBJ1-5; D possibly corresponds to TRBD1 (5 bases). V lost 5 bases and J lost 6, with 14 bases in between. The germline V gene encodes CDR1 GTSNPN and CDR2 SVGIG (reference sequence). CDR3 size: 13 residues.

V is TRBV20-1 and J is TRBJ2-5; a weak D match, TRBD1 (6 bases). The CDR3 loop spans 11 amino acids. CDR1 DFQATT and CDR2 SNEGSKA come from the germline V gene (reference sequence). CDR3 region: CSSGTKETQYF. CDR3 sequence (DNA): TGCAGCTCTGGGACAAAAGAGACCCAGTACTTC.

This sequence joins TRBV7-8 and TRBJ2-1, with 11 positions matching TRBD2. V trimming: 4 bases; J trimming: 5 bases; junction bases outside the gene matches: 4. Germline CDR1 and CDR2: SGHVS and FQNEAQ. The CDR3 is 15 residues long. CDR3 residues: CASSSRLAGNNEQFF. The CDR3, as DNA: TGTGCCAGCAGCTCCCGACTAGCGGGAAACAATGAGCAGTTCTTC. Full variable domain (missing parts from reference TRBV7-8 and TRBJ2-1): GAGVSQSPRYKVAKRGQDVALRCDPISGHVSLFWYQQALGQGPEFLTYFQNEAQLDKSGLPSDRFFAERPEGSVSTLKIQRTQQEDSAVYLCASSSRLAGNNEQFFGPGTRLTVL.

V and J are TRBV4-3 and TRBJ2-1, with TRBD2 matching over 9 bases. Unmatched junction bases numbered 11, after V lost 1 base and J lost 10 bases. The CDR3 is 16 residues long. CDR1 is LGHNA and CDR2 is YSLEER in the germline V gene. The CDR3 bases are TGCGCCAGCAGCCAAGGGAGCCGCGGGAGGGCTCGCGAGCAGTTCTTC. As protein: CASSQGSRGRAREQFF.

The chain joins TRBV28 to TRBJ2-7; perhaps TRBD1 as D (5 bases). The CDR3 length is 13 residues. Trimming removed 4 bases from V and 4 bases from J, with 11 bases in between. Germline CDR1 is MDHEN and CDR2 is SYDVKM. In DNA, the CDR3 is TGTGCCAGCAGTTACGTCCAGGGATACGAGCAGTACTTC. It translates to CASSYVQGYEQYF.

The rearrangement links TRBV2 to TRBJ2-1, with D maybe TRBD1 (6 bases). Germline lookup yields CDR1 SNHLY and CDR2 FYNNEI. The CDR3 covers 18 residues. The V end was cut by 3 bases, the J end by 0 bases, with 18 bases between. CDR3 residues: CASSEAQGYSSSYNEQFF. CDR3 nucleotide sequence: TGTGCCAGCAGTGAGGCCCAGGGGTACTCGAGCTCCTACAATGAGCAGTTCTTC.

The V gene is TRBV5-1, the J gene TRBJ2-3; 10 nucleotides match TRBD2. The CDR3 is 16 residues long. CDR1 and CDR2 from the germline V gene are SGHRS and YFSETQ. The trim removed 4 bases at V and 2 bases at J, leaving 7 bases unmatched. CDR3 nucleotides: TGCGCCAGCAGCCCGAGGACTAGCGGAGTCACAGATACGCAGTATTTT. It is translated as CASSPRTSGVTDTQYF.

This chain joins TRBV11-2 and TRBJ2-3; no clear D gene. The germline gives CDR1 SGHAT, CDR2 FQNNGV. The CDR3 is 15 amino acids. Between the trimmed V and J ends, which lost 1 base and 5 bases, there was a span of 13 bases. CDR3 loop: CASSLALISGDTQYF. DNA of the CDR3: TGTGCCAGCAGCTTAGCCCTCATCTCCGGAGATACGCAGTATTTT.

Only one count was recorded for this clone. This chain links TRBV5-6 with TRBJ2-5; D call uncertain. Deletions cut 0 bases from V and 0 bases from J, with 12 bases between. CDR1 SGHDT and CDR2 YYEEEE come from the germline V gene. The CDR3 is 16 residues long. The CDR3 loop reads CASSLDQLRYQETQYF. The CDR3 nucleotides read TGTGCCAGCAGCTTGGATCAGCTCAGGTACCAAGAGACCCAGTACTTC.

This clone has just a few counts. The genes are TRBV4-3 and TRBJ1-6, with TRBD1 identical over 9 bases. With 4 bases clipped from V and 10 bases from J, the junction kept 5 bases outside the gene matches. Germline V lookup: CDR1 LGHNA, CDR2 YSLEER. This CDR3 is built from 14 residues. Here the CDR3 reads CASSLDRGDSPLHF. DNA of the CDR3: TGCGCCAGCAGCCTGGACAGGGGAGACTCACCCCTCCACTTT.

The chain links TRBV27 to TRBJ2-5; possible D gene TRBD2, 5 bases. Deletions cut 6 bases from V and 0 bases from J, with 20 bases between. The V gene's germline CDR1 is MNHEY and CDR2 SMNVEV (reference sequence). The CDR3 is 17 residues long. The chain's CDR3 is CASSPRPPTRYQETQYF. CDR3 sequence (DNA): TGTGCCAGCAGCCCTCGTCCCCCCACTAGGTACCAAGAGACCCAGTACTTC.